The next 21 T cell receptor beta chains were all read from a single sample in a study of OX40 agonist ivuxolimab in advanced cancers. Produced via immunoSEQ multiplex PCR; TCRdb's table is partial and in-frame only. The data contain approximately 77,000 clones, 92% of them singletons. The material sequenced was CD4+ or CD8+ T cells sorted from blood, taken in a trial of the OX40 agonist ivuxolimab. These receptors all come from an adult with an advanced solid tumor such as melanoma, head and neck, liver or kidney cancer.

The rearrangement uses TRBV4-2 and TRBJ2-5, with 9 bases that match TRBD2. CDR1 and CDR2 from the germline V gene are LGHNA and YNFKEQ. This CDR3 is 17 amino acids long. The junction had 7 bases not matched to a gene; V was cut back by 0 bases and J by 2 bases. CDR3 nucleotides: TGTGCCAGCAGCCAAGATAGAACTAGCGGGTCTCAAGAGACCCAGTACTTC. Protein product: CASSQDRTSGSQETQYF.

Notes on this clone: Other DNA sequences in this specimen translate into the identical CDR3. The chain employs TRBV19 and TRBJ1-5, with D hard to call. The CDR3 totals 13 residues. In germline, CDR1 is LNHDA, CDR2 SQIVND (reference sequence). The ends were cut back, 1 base at V and 7 bases at J, with 8 bases in the middle. This CDR3 is CASSIGSGQPQHF. The CDR3 DNA reads TGTGCCAGTAGTATAGGGTCCGGCCAGCCCCAGCATTTT.

This chain's CDR3 is CASSLQAGGSGNTIYF. DNA of the CDR3: TGTGCCAGCAGCTTACAGGCGGGGGGCTCTGGAAACACCATATATTTT. J is TRBJ1-3 and V is TRBV7-3; tentative D call: TRBD1 (5 bases). From germline, CDR1 is SGHTA and CDR2 FQGTGA. The CDR3 spans 16 residues. The ends were cut back, 2 bases at V and 0 bases at J, with 11 bases in the middle.

Details on this clone: One junction end disagrees with the germline gene, perhaps due to a read error. The chain joins TRBV28 to TRBJ2-5; D is perhaps TRBD1 or TRBD2 (5 bases each). CDR1 and CDR2 (germline): MDHEN, SYDVKM. The CDR3 extends over 13 amino acids. This CDR3 is CAGSGTRRETQYF. CDR3 DNA sequence: TGTGCCGGCAGTGGGACCCGGCGGGAGACCCAGTACTTC.

This clone was recorded only once. The chain combines TRBV27 with TRBJ2-7, with 9 bases matching TRBD1. Germline V CDR1 and CDR2: MNHEY, SMNVEV (reference sequence). Unmatched junction bases numbered 10, after V lost 4 bases and J lost 3 bases. The CDR3 covers 16 residues. CDR3 residues: CASSSPRQGGDYEQYF. Written as DNA, the CDR3 is TGTGCCAGCAGTTCCCCAAGACAGGGGGGAGACTACGAGCAGTACTTC.

The V and J genes are TRBV6-1 and TRBJ2-2; 9 positions match TRBD1. Germline CDR1 is MNHNS and CDR2 is SASEGT. The junction had 5 bases not matched to a gene; V was cut back by 9 bases and J by 6 bases. The CDR3 loop spans 13 amino acids. As DNA, the CDR3 is TGTGCCAGTCCTCGGACAGGGGCCGGGGAGCTGTTTTTT. Protein product: CASPRTGAGELFF.

The chain is built from TRBV11-2 and TRBJ2-1; a possible D gene is TRBD1 (6 bases). Trimming left V 3 bases short and J 4 bases short, with 13 bases between. The CDR3 contains 15 residues. Germline lookup yields CDR1 SGHAT and CDR2 FQNNGV. The CDR3 loop is CASSFTEGGYNEQFF. The CDR3 DNA reads TGTGCCAGCAGCTTTACGGAAGGGGGTTACAATGAGCAGTTCTTC.

This clone was observed a single time. The J gene is TRBJ2-3, the V gene TRBV29-1; tentative D call: TRBD2 (5 bases). Trimming left V 4 bases short and J 1 base short, with 9 bases between. Germline V gene lookup returns CDR1 SQVTM and CDR2 ANQGSEA. The CDR3 covers 13 residues. Here the CDR3 DNA reads TGCAGCGTTGCGAGCGGAGGCACAGATACGCAGTATTTT. It is translated as CSVASGGTDTQYF.

The chain employs TRBV6-1 and TRBJ2-3, with 7 nucleotides matching TRBD2. The length of the CDR3 is 13 residues. V was pared by 7 bases and J by 4 bases, with 5 bases of the junction left unmatched. Germline lookup yields CDR1 MNHNS and CDR2 SASEGT. The CDR3 DNA is TGTGCCAGCACGGCGGGAGCAGCAGATACGCAGTATTTT. It codes for CASTAGAADTQYF.

This clone has just a few counts. The chain is built from TRBV28 and TRBJ2-7; D is perhaps TRBD1 (6 bases). The V and J ends lost 2 bases and 3 bases respectively, with 17 bases between them. This CDR3 contains 16 residues. Germline values: CDR1 MDHEN, CDR2 SYDVKM. CDR3 in amino acids: CASSLGRRGGVYEQYF. The CDR3 coding sequence is TGTGCCAGCAGTTTAGGGCGGCGAGGGGGAGTCTACGAGCAGTACTTC.

This chain uses TRBV7-2 with TRBJ2-1; D gene ambiguous. V was cut by 5 bases and J by 6 bases, with 14 bases left in between. This CDR3 comprises 14 residues. From germline, CDR1 is SGHTA and CDR2 FQGNSA. CDR3 sequence reads: CASSPDPNSNEQFF. The CDR3 DNA reads as TGTGCCAGCAGCCCCGACCCGAACAGCAATGAGCAGTTCTTC.

The rearrangement joins TRBV7-6 to TRBJ2-7; D ambiguous. The CDR3 is 12 residues long. Germline CDR1 and CDR2: SGHVS and FNYEAQ. Trimming left V 8 bases short and J 2 bases short, with 10 bases between. The CDR3 spells CASGGVTYEQYF. In DNA, the CDR3 is TGTGCCAGCGGCGGAGTTACCTACGAGCAGTACTTC. Variable domain in full (rest from reference TRBV7-6 and TRBJ2-7): GAGVSQSPRYKVTKRGQDVALRCDPISGHVSLYWYRQALGQGPEFLTYFNYEAQQDKSGLPNDRFSAERPEGSISTLTIQRTEQRDSAMYRCASGGVTYEQYFGPGTRLTVT.

This chain uses TRBV6-6 with TRBJ2-5; 11 bases match TRBD1. The better agreement between TRBJ2-7 and the DNA end casts doubt on the J call. Germline V CDR1 and CDR2: MNHNY, SVGAGI (reference sequence). There are 16 residues in the CDR3. The CDR3 DNA follows: TGTGCCAGCAGTTACCCTCCGGGACAGGGGGTCCACGAGCAGTACTTC. Encoded protein: CASSYPPGQGVHEQYF.

The V and J genes are TRBV10-3 and TRBJ2-2; D unresolved. This CDR3 comprises 11 residues. The V end lost 5 bases, the J end lost 7 bases, and 5 bases lay between the germline ends. The germline gives CDR1 ENHRY, CDR2 SYGVKD. The CDR3 region has the DNA TGTGCCATCAGTCCGGGCGGGGAGCTGTTTTTT. The encoded protein is CAISPGGELFF.

This clone was counted a single time. The chain has TRBV30 and TRBJ2-5, with 13 positions matching TRBD2. The junction had 8 bases not matched to a gene; V was cut back by 3 bases and J by 7 bases. The germline gives CDR1 GTSNPN, CDR2 SVGIG (reference sequence). The CDR3 loop spans 15 amino acids. The chain's CDR3 is CAWSQTSGGIGTQYF. The CDR3 nucleotides read TGTGCCTGGAGCCAGACTAGCGGGGGGATTGGGACCCAGTACTTC.

V and J are TRBV5-1 and TRBJ1-4, with TRBD1 as a possible D gene (6 bases). The ends were cut back, 5 bases at V and 8 bases at J, with 22 bases in the middle. CDR3 length: 16 amino acids. Germline loops: CDR1 SGHRS, CDR2 YFSETQ. CDR3 in DNA: TGCGCCAGCAGTACCATTTCGACAGGAGGAATGGAAAAACTGTTTTTT. Translation gives CASSTISTGGMEKLFF.

The chain joins TRBV27 to TRBJ1-1; 8 nucleotides agree with TRBD1. CDR1 and CDR2 (germline): MNHEY, SMNVEV (reference sequence). J gave up 2 bases and V 5 bases, and 13 bases lay outside the gene matches. CDR3 length equals 17 residues. The CDR3 nucleotides read TGTGCCAGCAGTCCCGGACAGGGATTGATTGGTAACACTGAAGCTTTCTTT. This gives the protein CASSPGQGLIGNTEAFF.

DNA of the CDR3: TGTGCCTGGAGTGTACCGTCGGGCGGGAGGGCCGAGCAGTACTTC. Residues: CAWSVPSGGRAEQYF. The rearrangement joins TRBV30 to TRBJ2-7, with 9 nucleotides matching TRBD2. Germline CDR1 and CDR2: GTSNPN and SVGIG (reference sequence). The V gene end was trimmed by 0 bases and the J gene end by 6 bases; junction bases not matched to a gene: 9. The length of the CDR3 is 15 residues.

The chain recombines TRBV9 with TRBJ2-3; 9 bases fit TRBD2. The length of the CDR3 is 15 residues. V was clipped by 0 bases and J by 3 bases; unmatched bases: 2. The V gene's germline CDR1 is SGDLS and CDR2 YYNGEE. In nucleotides, the CDR3 is TGTGCCAGCAGCGTAGAAGCGGGAGGAACAGATACGCAGTATTTT. Residues: CASSVEAGGTDTQYF.

V is TRBV29-1 and J is TRBJ2-7, with D perhaps assigned TRBD1 or TRBD2 (6 bases each). Germline assignment: CDR1 SQVTM and CDR2 ANQGSEA. The V and J ends lost 3 bases and 7 bases respectively, with 16 bases between them. CDR3 length: 13 residues. The CDR3 coding sequence is TGCAGCGTTGATCCCCTAGGGGGGAGAGAGCAGTACTTC. Its protein is CSVDPLGGREQYF.

The V gene is TRBV4-3, the J gene TRBJ2-4, with D uncertain. The V and J ends lost 6 bases and 0 bases respectively, with 12 bases between them. Germline lookup yields CDR1 LGHNA and CDR2 YSLEER. This CDR3 contains 15 residues. CDR3 in DNA: TGCGCCAGCAGTCTAAACGTGATAGCCAAAAACATTCAGTACTTC. Its protein product is CASSLNVIAKNIQYF.